This T cell receptor (beta chain) was recovered during a study of T cell repertoires in cytomegalovirus infection. TCRdb reprocessed the reads via MiXCR and lists one record per CDR3 protein. The sample has 50,000 to 65,000 distinct CDR3 sequences; around 20% are singletons. Deletions cut 3 bases from V and 3 bases from J, with 11 bases between. The CDR3 runs 14 residues. CDR1 is SGHVS and CDR2 is FQNEAQ in the germline V gene. This clonotype was counted many times. Its matching antigen is unknown. This chain joins TRBV7-8 and TRBJ1-1; D gene unclear. The TCR originated in a human donor in good health (CMV status not recorded). Some clones in this sample may be carry-over from other donors' samples. Sequences were derived from CD8+ T cells from cultured PBMCs, sampled from culture after CMV antigen stimulation. CDR3 in amino acids: CASSFSGSDTEAFF. The CDR3 DNA reads TGTGCCAGCAGCTTTTCCGGGTCCGACACTGAAGCTTTCTTT.